The 7 T cell receptor beta chains below come from one sample, sequenced in a study of tumor-infiltrating lymphocytes in primary liver carcinoma. The authors made TCR beta cDNA from around 500 ng total RNA with a constant-region primer. Construction of TCR beta libraries relied on three successive nested multiplex PCR rounds employing slightly modified ARM-PCR. It was with TRBV1-TRBV30 forward primers and a C-beta reverse primer that the first two PCR rounds were run, at about 9 cycles each. One entry per CDR3 protein results from TCRdb running MiXCR on the multiplex PCR reads. The sample contains tens of thousands of distinct CDR3 sequences, around 75% of which appear only once. Co-extraction of RNA and DNA was performed on about 18-33 mg of unsorted bulk tissue. Sequenced sample: tumor-adjacent normal liver tissue. These TCRs come from a young woman with primary liver carcinoma and hepatitis B virus infection.

Details on this clonotype: A much bigger clone sits one base away, suggesting this may be a read error. The rearrangement joins TRBV28 to TRBJ2-1, with 9 bases matching TRBD2. This CDR3 is 15 amino acids long. The germline V gene encodes CDR1 MDHEN and CDR2 SYDVKM. V lost 11 bases to trimming and J lost 8 bases; unmatched junction nucleotides: 16. The CDR3 DNA reads TGTGCCTCTATTGATGAACTAGCGGGTTTGGATGAGCAGTTCTTC. Protein product: CASIDELAGLDEQFF.

Details on this clonotype: One end of the junction is discordant with germline, which a read error may explain. The chain is built from TRBV29-1 and TRBJ1-1; 11 nucleotides match TRBD1. Germline V gene lookup returns CDR1 SQVTM and CDR2 ANQGSEA. The CDR3 is 17 amino acids. The CDR3 region is CSIADSGTGGWGTEAFF. CDR3 nucleotides: TGCAGCATTGCTGATTCCGGGACAGGGGGATGGGGCACTGAGGCTTTCTTT.

Comment on this clonotype: Given a much more abundant clone one base away, this may be a read error. V and J are TRBV12-3 or TRBV12-4 and TRBJ2-7; D remains ambiguous. CDR3 length equals 15 residues. DNA for the CDR3: TGTGCCAGCAGTTTAGATGAGAGGATTTTCTACGGGCAGTACTTC. Protein: CASSLDERIFYGQYF.

Notes on this clonotype: This CDR3 fails to terminate in the conserved phenylalanine or tryptophan, so it likely reflects a read error. V is TRBV7-9 and J is TRBJ2-3, with 8 positions matching TRBD2. The CDR3 extends over 16 amino acids. Germline V gene sequence: CDR1 SEHNR, CDR2 FQNEAQ (reference sequence). The trim removed 7 bases at V and 0 bases at J, leaving 9 bases unmatched. DNA for the CDR3: TGTGCCAGCACCTCGGCGCGGGGGGTTAGCACAGATACGCAGTATTCT. Translating it yields CASTSARGVSTDTQYS.

As for this clonotype: Because the CDR3 is missing its conserved closing phenylalanine or tryptophan, this is likely a read error. This chain joins TRBV4-1 and TRBJ2-6; D uncertain. The CDR3 has 18 amino acids. Germline V gives CDR1 MGHRA, CDR2 YSYEKL. As DNA, the CDR3 is TGCGCCAGCAGCCAAGATCAAATAGGGCGCTCTGGGGTCAACGTCCTGACTTTA. Its protein is CASSQDQIGRSGVNVLTL.

This clonotype was found many times. CDR3 in DNA: TGTGCCAGTGGTTTTGGTACAAGAGCGAACACTGAAGCTTTCTTT. Residues: CASGFGTRANTEAFF. The V call is TRBV12-3 or TRBV12-4, the J call TRBJ1-1, with D uncertain. The ends were cut back, 9 bases at V and 1 base at J, with 18 bases in the middle. This CDR3 has 15 residues.

Concerning this clonotype: At one end the junction does not follow the germline gene, possibly because of a read error. The chain is built from TRBV4-1 and TRBJ2-7; possible D gene TRBD2, 7 bases. The CDR3 has 17 amino acids. CDR1 and CDR2 from the germline V gene are MGHRA and YSYEKL. The CDR3 DNA sequence: TGCGTCAGCAGCCATCTTCCTGGAGGGGGGGTGCCCTACGAGCAGTACTTC. It translates to CVSSHLPGGGVPYEQYF.